This TCR beta chain was captured by sequencing in a study of glioma-infiltrating T cells. The CDR3 covers 14 residues. V was pared by 6 bases and J by 1 base, with 4 bases of the junction left unmatched. The germline V gene encodes CDR1 MDHEN and CDR2 SYDVKM. Amplification of TCR alpha and beta CDR3 regions from RNA used iRepertoire nested multiplex PCR. TCRdb redid the calling of the multiplex PCR reads with MiXCR, one entry per CDR3 protein. The sample consists of roughly 120,000 distinct CDR3 sequences, roughly 25% of them appearing once. This clonotype occurred many times. Its matching antigen is unknown. Notes on the study in general: Non-neoplastic patients had below-expected tissue-blood divergence, while all gliomas exceeded expectation.

This receptor was obtained from a human donor with low-grade glioma or glioblastoma, undergoing nonglioma brain surgery, or in good health (not recorded which). The sequenced sample was glioma tissue, nonneoplastic brain tissue, or PBMCs (not recorded which). The V gene is TRBV28, the J gene TRBJ1-1; TRBD1 matches 8 bases. The CDR3 DNA follows: TGTGCCAGCAGCCCCGACAGGGGGAACACTGAAGCTTTCTTT. Its translation: CASSPDRGNTEAFF.